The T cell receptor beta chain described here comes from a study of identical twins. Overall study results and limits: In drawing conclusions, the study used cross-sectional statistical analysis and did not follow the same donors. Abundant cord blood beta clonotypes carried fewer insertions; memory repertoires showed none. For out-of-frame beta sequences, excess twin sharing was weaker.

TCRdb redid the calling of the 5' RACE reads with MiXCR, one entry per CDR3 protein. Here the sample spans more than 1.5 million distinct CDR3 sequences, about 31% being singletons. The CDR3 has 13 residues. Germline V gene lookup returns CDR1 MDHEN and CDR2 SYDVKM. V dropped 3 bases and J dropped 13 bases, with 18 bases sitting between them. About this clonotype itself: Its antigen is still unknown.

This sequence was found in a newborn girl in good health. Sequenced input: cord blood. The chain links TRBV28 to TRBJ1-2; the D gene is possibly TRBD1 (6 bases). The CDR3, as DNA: TGTGCCAGCAGTTTGCAACAGGGCCTAACTGGCACCTTC. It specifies CASSLQQGLTGTF.